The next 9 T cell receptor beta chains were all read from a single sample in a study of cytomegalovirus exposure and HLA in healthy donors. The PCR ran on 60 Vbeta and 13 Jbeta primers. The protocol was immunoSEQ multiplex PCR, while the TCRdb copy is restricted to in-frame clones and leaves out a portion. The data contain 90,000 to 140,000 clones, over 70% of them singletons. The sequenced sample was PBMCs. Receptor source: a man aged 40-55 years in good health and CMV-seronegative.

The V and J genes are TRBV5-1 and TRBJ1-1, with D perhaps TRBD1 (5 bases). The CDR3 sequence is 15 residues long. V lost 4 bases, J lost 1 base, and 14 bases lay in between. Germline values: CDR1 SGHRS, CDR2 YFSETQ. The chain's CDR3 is CASSATGKANTEAFF. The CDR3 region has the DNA TGCGCCAGCAGCGCCACAGGAAAGGCGAACACTGAAGCTTTCTTT.

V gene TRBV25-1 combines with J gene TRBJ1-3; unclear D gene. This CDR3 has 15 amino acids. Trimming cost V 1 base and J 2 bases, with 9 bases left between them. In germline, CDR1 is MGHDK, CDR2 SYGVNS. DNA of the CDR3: TGTGCCAGCAGTGAATTCGGGGTAACTGGAAACACCATATATTTT. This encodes CASSEFGVTGNTIYF.

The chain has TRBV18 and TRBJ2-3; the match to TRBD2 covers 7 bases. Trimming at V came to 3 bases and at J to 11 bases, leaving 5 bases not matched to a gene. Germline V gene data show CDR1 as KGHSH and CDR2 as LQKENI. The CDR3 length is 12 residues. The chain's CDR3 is CASSPAGEGQYF. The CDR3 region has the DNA TGTGCCAGCTCACCCGCGGGGGAGGGGCAGTATTTT. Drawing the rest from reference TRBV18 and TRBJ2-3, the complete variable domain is NAGVMQNPRHLVRRRGQEARLRCSPMKGHSHVYWYRQLPEEGLKFMVYLQKENIIDESGMPKERFSAEFPKEGPSILRIQQVVRGDSAAYFCASSPAGEGQYFGPGTRLTVL.

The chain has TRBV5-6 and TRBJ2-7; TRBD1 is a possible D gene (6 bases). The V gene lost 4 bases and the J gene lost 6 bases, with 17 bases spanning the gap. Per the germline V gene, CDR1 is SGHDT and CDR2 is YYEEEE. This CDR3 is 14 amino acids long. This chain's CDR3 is CASSPRGRGSEQYF. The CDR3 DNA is TGTGCCAGCAGCCCCAGAGGCAGGGGTTCCGAGCAGTACTTC.

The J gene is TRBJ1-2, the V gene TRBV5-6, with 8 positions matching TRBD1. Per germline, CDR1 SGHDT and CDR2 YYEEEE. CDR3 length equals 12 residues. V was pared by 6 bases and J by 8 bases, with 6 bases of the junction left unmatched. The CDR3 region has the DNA TGTGCCAGCATGACAGGGGCTGGAGGCTACACCTTC. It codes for CASMTGAGGYTF.

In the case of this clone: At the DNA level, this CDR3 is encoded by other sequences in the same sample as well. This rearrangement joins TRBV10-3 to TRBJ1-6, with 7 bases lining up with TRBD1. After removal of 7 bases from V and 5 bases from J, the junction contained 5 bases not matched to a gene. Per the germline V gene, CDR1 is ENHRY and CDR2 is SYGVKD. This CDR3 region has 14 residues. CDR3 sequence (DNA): TGTGCCATCAAGGGGCAGGGGGATAATTCACCCCTCCACTTT. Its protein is CAIKGQGDNSPLHF.

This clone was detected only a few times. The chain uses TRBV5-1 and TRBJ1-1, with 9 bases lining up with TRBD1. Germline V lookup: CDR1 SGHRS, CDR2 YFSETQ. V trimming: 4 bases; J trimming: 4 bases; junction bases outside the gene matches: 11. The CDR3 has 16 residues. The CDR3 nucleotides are TGCGCCAGCAGCCAAACCGGGACAGGGCCCAGCACTGAAGCTTTCTTT. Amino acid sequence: CASSQTGTGPSTEAFF.

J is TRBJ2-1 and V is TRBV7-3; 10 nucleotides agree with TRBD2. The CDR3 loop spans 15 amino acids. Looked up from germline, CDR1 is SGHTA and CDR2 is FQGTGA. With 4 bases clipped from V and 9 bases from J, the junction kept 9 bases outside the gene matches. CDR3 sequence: CASSSRSGGAGEQFF. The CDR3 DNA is TGTGCCAGCAGCTCACGGAGCGGGGGGGCCGGTGAGCAGTTCTTC.

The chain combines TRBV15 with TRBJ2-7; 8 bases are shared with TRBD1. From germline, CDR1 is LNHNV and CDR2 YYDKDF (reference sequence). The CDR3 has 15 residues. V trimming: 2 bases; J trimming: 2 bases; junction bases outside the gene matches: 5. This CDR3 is CATSRSRDRPYEQYF. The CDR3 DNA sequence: TGTGCCACCAGCAGATCCCGGGACAGGCCCTACGAGCAGTACTTC.